The clone carrying this T cell receptor beta chain came up many times. These data come from a study of early T cells in non-severe SARS-CoV-2 infection. As for the study in general: Chains stayed unpaired after sequencing of bulk RNA from unsorted whole blood.

The germline V gene has CDR1 SQVTM and CDR2 ANQGSEA. V was pared by 1 base and J by 0 bases, with 4 bases between. This CDR3 region has 13 residues. Individual cDNA molecules each received unique molecular identifiers attached to them. TCRdb reprocessed the 5' RACE reads via MiXCR and lists one record per CDR3 protein. The table lists 90,000 to 120,000 distinct CDR3 sequences, around 10% of them singletons. The sample taken for sequencing was whole blood. This chain uses TRBV29-1 with TRBJ1-5; D gene unclear. The origin of this receptor is an adult who was a healthcare worker with PCR-confirmed SARS-CoV-2 infection or an uninfected control (not recorded which). In nucleotides, the CDR3 is TGCAGCGTTGAAGGGGATAGCAATCAGCCCCAGCATTTT. Translating it yields CSVEGDSNQPQHF.